Each of the 16 T cell receptor beta chains below was sequenced from the same sample in a study of neoadjuvant anti-PD-1 for oral cavity cancer. Produced via immunoSEQ multiplex PCR; TCRdb's table is partial and in-frame only. The table records 65,000 to 70,000 clones, approximately 87% of them present only once. Noted time point: after neoadjuvant nivolumab, at surgical resection. Sequencing used PBMCs, obtained after nivolumab (anti-PD-1) treatment. These TCRs come from a person between 40 and 85 years old with oral cavity squamous cell carcinoma.

The chain employs TRBV2 and TRBJ1-5, with a possible D match to TRBD1 (5 bases). V dropped 7 bases and J dropped 6 bases, with 19 bases sitting between them. Germline assignment: CDR1 SNHLY and CDR2 FYNNEI. CDR3 length: 15 residues. CDR3 amino acids: CASNKDGSGGQPQHF. The CDR3 nucleotides are TGTGCCAGCAATAAGGACGGAAGCGGGGGTCAGCCCCAGCATTTT.

This rearrangement joins TRBV5-1 to TRBJ1-2; D is uncertain. The CDR3 is 12 residues long. V gave up 2 bases and J gave up 8 bases, with 10 bases separating them. Germline V CDR1 and CDR2: SGHRS, YFSETQ. In nucleotides, the CDR3 is TGCGCCAGCAGCTTAGACTTCTGGGGCTACACCTTC. This encodes CASSLDFWGYTF.

This sequence joins TRBV5-4 and TRBJ2-1; D remains ambiguous. V lost 0 bases and J 0 bases, leaving 13 bases between the germline ends. CDR3 size: 17 residues. Germline V gene data show CDR1 as SGHNT and CDR2 as YYREEE (reference sequence). The CDR3 protein is CASSLAVAVISYNEQFF. The CDR3 region has the DNA TGTGCCAGCAGCTTGGCGGTGGCCGTTATCTCCTACAATGAGCAGTTCTTC.

This clone was seen only once. The chain recombines TRBV9 with TRBJ1-3; weak D call: TRBD1 (6 bases). Germline CDR1 SGDLS, CDR2 YYNGEE. The CDR3 has 16 residues. Trimming took off 4 bases at V and 0 bases at J, with 14 bases between the two ends. The CDR3 loop is CASSITGQPSGNTIYF. The CDR3 DNA reads as TGTGCCAGCAGCATTACCGGACAGCCCTCTGGAAACACCATATATTTT.

The genes are TRBV5-6 and TRBJ2-4, with TRBD1 as a possible D gene (6 bases). From germline, CDR1 is SGHDT and CDR2 YYEEEE. Trimming cost V 1 base and J 8 bases, with 13 bases left between them. The CDR3 is made up of 14 amino acids. Written as DNA, the CDR3 is TGTGCCAGCAGCTTGCAGGGGCGCAGAGACATTCAGTACTTC. This encodes CASSLQGRRDIQYF.

The chain couples TRBV9 to TRBJ2-5; D ambiguous. Trimming stripped 0 bases from V and 4 bases from J, with 10 bases between. This CDR3 spans 14 amino acids. CDR1 and CDR2 from the germline V gene are SGDLS and YYNGEE. CDR3: CASSVAGVSETQYF. The CDR3, as DNA: TGTGCCAGCAGCGTAGCAGGAGTTTCAGAGACCCAGTACTTC.

The chain joins TRBV5-6 to TRBJ1-2; a possible D gene is TRBD1 (6 bases). Between the trimmed V and J ends, which lost 0 bases and 4 bases, there was a span of 13 bases. The CDR3 has 15 amino acids. Germline values: CDR1 SGHDT, CDR2 YYEEEE. The chain's CDR3 is CASSLDQTGSYGYTF. The CDR3 nucleotides read TGTGCCAGCAGCTTGGACCAGACAGGAAGCTATGGCTACACCTTC.

This clone was detected once. The chain is built from TRBV10-3 and TRBJ1-2; no reliable D call. Between the trimmed V and J ends, which lost 3 bases and 8 bases, there was a span of 16 bases. Germline values: CDR1 ENHRY, CDR2 SYGVKD. This CDR3 contains 14 residues. The CDR3 sequence is CAISDSGSRSGYTF. The CDR3 bases are TGTGCCATCAGTGACTCCGGGTCCAGAAGCGGCTACACCTTC.

The table lists this clone with a count of one. This chain joins TRBV5-1 and TRBJ1-3, with D hard to call. CDR1 is SGHRS and CDR2 is YFSETQ in the germline V gene. The CDR3 sequence is 16 residues long. Trimming removed 0 bases from V and 0 bases from J, with 10 bases in between. CDR3: CASSLAAGSSGNTIYF. CDR3 nucleotides: TGCGCCAGCAGCTTGGCTGCGGGGAGCTCTGGAAACACCATATATTTT.

This chain joins TRBV18 and TRBJ1-5; D call uncertain. CDR1 and CDR2 (germline): KGHSH, LQKENI. With 6 bases removed from V and 5 bases from J, the gap between germline ends came to 11 bases. The CDR3 is 13 residues long. CDR3 in amino acids: CASSQDRHQPQHF. DNA for the CDR3: TGTGCCAGCTCCCAGGACCGGCATCAGCCCCAGCATTTT.

The chain is built from TRBV5-4 and TRBJ1-3; D is ambiguous. Germline V gene data show CDR1 as SGHNT and CDR2 as YYREEE (reference sequence). Trimming left V 0 bases short and J 4 bases short, with 17 bases between. This CDR3 has 17 residues. DNA for the CDR3: TGTGCCAGCAGCTTGGAGGCGAGGGCGGGTTACGGAAACACCATATATTTT. This gives the protein CASSLEARAGYGNTIYF. Combining the CDR3 with reference TRBV5-4 and TRBJ1-3 gives the whole variable domain ETGVTQSPTHLIKTRGQQVTLRCSSQSGHNTVSWYQQALGQGPQFIFQYYREEENGRGNFPPRFSGLQFPNYSSELNVNALELDDSALYLCASSLEARAGYGNTIYFGEGSWLTVV.

This sequence joins TRBV9 and TRBJ1-2; D possibly corresponds to TRBD1 (6 bases). V lost 3 bases, J lost 8 bases, and 17 bases lay in between. This CDR3 region has 14 residues. CDR1 and CDR2 from the germline V gene are SGDLS and YYNGEE. The CDR3 region has the DNA TGTGCCAGCAGCGCTCCCGGGACAAGGGAGGGCTACACCTTC. This translates into CASSAPGTREGYTF.

The sample holds a few counts of this clone. The chain links TRBV11-2 to TRBJ2-3, with D unclear. The germline V gene encodes CDR1 SGHAT and CDR2 FQNNGV. The CDR3 is made up of 11 amino acids. The ends were cut back, 5 bases at V and 2 bases at J, with 2 bases in the middle. Here the CDR3 reads CASSHTDTQYF. CDR3 nucleotides: TGTGCCAGCAGCCACACAGATACGCAGTATTTT.

The genes are TRBV6-1 and TRBJ2-7; a possible D gene is TRBD2 (7 bases). The CDR3 is 18 residues long. V was shortened by 1 base and J by 0 bases, with 19 bases between the two germline ends. From germline, CDR1 is MNHNS and CDR2 SASEGT. The chain's CDR3 is CASSEGWGGGEFSYEQYF. The DNA of the CDR3 is TGTGCCAGCAGTGAAGGATGGGGAGGGGGTGAGTTCTCCTACGAGCAGTACTTC.

This chain uses TRBV11-1 with TRBJ2-7, with D perhaps matching TRBD2 (6 bases). Germline V CDR1 and CDR2: SGHAT, FQDESV (reference sequence). This CDR3 contains 13 residues. The V gene lost 5 bases and the J gene lost 1 base, with 9 bases spanning the gap. CDR3 bases: TGTGCCAGCAGCCGGGAGCGATCCTACGAGCAGTACTTC. Translating it yields CASSRERSYEQYF.

The rearrangement uses TRBV7-9 and TRBJ2-7; 7 bases map to TRBD1. The germline V gene encodes CDR1 SEHNR and CDR2 FQNEAQ (reference sequence). The V segment lost 5 bases and the J segment 2 bases; nucleotides outside the gene matches: 15. CDR3 size: 17 residues. The DNA for the CDR3 is TGTGCCAGCAGCCGTACTCGGGACAGCCTCCGACCCTACGAGCAGTACTTC. It specifies CASSRTRDSLRPYEQYF.